This TCR beta chain appears in the sequencing data of a study of T-cell reconstitution after alpha-beta-depleted transplantation in children. Study observations and caveats: Surviving recipient T cells and thymic progenitors accounted for the high day-60 TCRbeta diversity observed in some patients. Once a year had passed after transplant, T-cell counts and diversity came mostly from newly produced T cells. Alpha-beta T cells present about two months after transplant were reported to originate from several hundred expanded graft clones.

This CDR3 region has 16 residues. J was trimmed by 7 bases and V by 5 bases; bases with no gene match: 11. The V gene's germline CDR1 is MNHNS and CDR2 SASEGT. Construction of the TCRbeta library involved unique molecular identifiers. TCRdb itself ran the PCR reads through MiXCR, one entry per CDR3 protein. This table holds about 140,000 distinct CDR3 sequences, roughly 9% found once. As concerns this clonotype: The antigen is not known.

This TCR was recovered from a female patient aged 2-15 years who had a stem cell transplant for congenital amegakaryocytic thrombocytopenia, so the T cells may come from the graft donor. V usage is TRBV6-1 and J usage is TRBJ2-1; 10 bases are a match to TRBD2. The sample in question was PBMCs, mostly from graft donor cells, obtained 180 days after TCRalphabeta/CD19-depleted stem cell transplant. CDR3 region: CASSPIIAGGKNEQFF. The CDR3 region has the DNA TGTGCCAGCAGTCCAATAATAGCGGGAGGTAAGAATGAGCAGTTCTTC.